These 24 T cell receptor beta chains were all obtained from the same sample, sequenced in a study of blood T cell repertoires in COVID-19. Profiled with immunoSEQ multiplex PCR; TCRdb holds only in-frame clones, not every one. Here the sample spans approximately 49,000 clones, roughly 84% being singletons. Sequenced material: peripheral blood. Receptors originate from a man aged 45 to 65 with acute or convalescent COVID-19.

CDR3 in DNA: TGTGCCAGCAGTTATTTCGGGGACAGGGGGTTTCATGAGCAGTTCTTC. It yields the protein CASSYFGDRGFHEQFF. The J gene is TRBJ2-1, the V gene TRBV6-5; 11 bases agree with TRBD1. The ends lost 3 bases at V and 8 bases at J; junction bases unmatched: 9. This CDR3 is built from 16 residues. CDR1 MNHEY and CDR2 SVGAGI come from the germline V gene.

J is TRBJ2-1 and V is TRBV19, with 10 bases lining up with TRBD2. Germline values: CDR1 LNHDA, CDR2 SQIVND (reference sequence). The CDR3 is 13 amino acids. Losses at the gene ends were 10 bases for V and 3 bases for J; bases not matched to a gene: 3. CDR3 in DNA: TGTGCCAATCTAGCGGGAGACTACAATGAGCAGTTCTTC. The encoded protein is CANLAGDYNEQFF.

The rearrangement joins TRBV28 to TRBJ1-4; 10 bases agree with TRBD1. The germline V gene encodes CDR1 MDHEN and CDR2 SYDVKM. This CDR3 spans 17 amino acids. V was clipped by 3 bases and J by 6 bases; unmatched bases: 10. Here the CDR3 reads CASSLGGTGVRYEKLFF. CDR3 sequence (DNA): TGTGCCAGCAGTTTGGGCGGGACAGGGGTTAGATATGAAAAACTGTTTTTT.

The chain uses TRBV6-2 or TRBV6-3 and TRBJ1-1; D gene uncertain. Per the germline V gene, CDR1 is MNHEY and CDR2 is SVGEGT. The CDR3 spans 14 residues. Between the trimmed V and J ends, which lost 6 bases and 0 bases, there was a span of 11 bases. Written as DNA, the CDR3 is TGTGCCAGCAGCGAACAGAATATGAACACTGAAGCTTTCTTT. It encodes CASSEQNMNTEAFF.

This clone was recorded only once. The V and J genes are TRBV4-3 and TRBJ2-3, with D unresolved. The CDR3 sequence is 15 residues long. Trimming took 0 bases from V and 2 from J, leaving 9 bases between them. The germline V gene encodes CDR1 LGHNA and CDR2 YSLEER. The CDR3, as DNA: TGCGCCAGCAGCCAAGATCGGGTCTACACAGATACGCAGTATTTT. Translating gives CASSQDRVYTDTQYF.

This rearrangement joins TRBV21-1 to TRBJ2-3; the table's D call, TRBD2, has no DNA check behind it. TRBV21-1 is noted as a pseudogene. The CDR3 covers 12 residues. The CDR3 loop reads CASSKEMDTQYF. The CDR3 DNA follows: TGTGCCAGCAGCAAGGAGATGGATACGCAGTATTTT.

This clone was counted a single time. V and J are TRBV7-9 and TRBJ1-4; D is uncertain. The germline V gene has CDR1 SEHNR and CDR2 FQNEAQ (reference sequence). Trimming took off 1 base at V and 8 bases at J, with 11 bases between the two ends. This CDR3 is 14 amino acids long. CDR3 sequence: CASSLEGEREKLFF. The CDR3 DNA follows: TGTGCCAGCAGCTTAGAGGGAGAAAGAGAAAAACTGTTTTTT.

The chain links TRBV4-1 to TRBJ1-1, with 9 bases aligning to TRBD1. The CDR3 is made up of 14 amino acids. Germline V gives CDR1 MGHRA, CDR2 YSYEKL. The ends lost 4 bases at V and 5 bases at J; junction bases unmatched: 5. The CDR3 sequence is CASSLTGGRTEAFF. CDR3 DNA sequence: TGCGCCAGCAGCCTCACAGGGGGCCGGACTGAAGCTTTCTTT.

This clone was observed a few times. The chain couples TRBV5-6 to TRBJ2-7, with TRBD2 matching 9 bases. The CDR3 covers 15 residues. V was clipped by 3 bases and J by 3 bases; unmatched bases: 7. Per the germline V gene, CDR1 is SGHDT and CDR2 is YYEEEE. CDR3 loop: CASSWEASGVYEQYF. In nucleotides, the CDR3 is TGTGCCAGCAGCTGGGAGGCTAGCGGGGTCTACGAGCAGTACTTC.

The V gene is TRBV7-8, the J gene TRBJ2-5; D call uncertain. CDR1 and CDR2 (germline): SGHVS, FQNEAQ. The CDR3 has 15 residues. Between the trimmed V and J ends, which lost 3 bases and 4 bases, there was a span of 15 bases. The CDR3 spells CASSFSLGTGETQYF. The CDR3, as DNA: TGTGCCAGCAGCTTCTCTCTCGGTACGGGAGAGACCCAGTACTTC. Using reference TRBV7-8 and TRBJ2-5 for the parts outside the CDR3, the full variable domain is GAGVSQSPRYKVAKRGQDVALRCDPISGHVSLFWYQQALGQGPEFLTYFQNEAQLDKSGLPSDRFFAERPEGSVSTLKIQRTQQEDSAVYLCASSFSLGTGETQYFGPGTRLLVL.

This chain's CDR3 is CASSLALAGGTGELFF. CDR3 DNA sequence: TGTGCCAGCAGCTTGGCACTAGCGGGAGGTACCGGGGAGCTGTTTTTT. The gene calls are TRBV5-4 and TRBJ2-2; 12 bases are shared with TRBD2. Trimming cost V 0 bases and J 5 bases; bases outside gene matches: 2. The V gene's germline CDR1 is SGHNT and CDR2 YYREEE (reference sequence). The CDR3 is 16 residues long.

The chain uses TRBV5-1 and TRBJ2-3, with 14 bases aligning to TRBD2. There are 16 residues in the CDR3. V trimming: 4 bases; J trimming: 6 bases; junction bases outside the gene matches: 7. Germline assignment: CDR1 SGHRS and CDR2 YFSETQ. CDR3 protein: CASSTGTSGSEDTQYF. The CDR3 nucleotides are TGCGCCAGCAGCACGGGGACTAGCGGGAGTGAGGATACGCAGTATTTT.

This clone appeared a single time. CDR3 residues: CASGSSGGAYNEQFF. CDR3 nucleotide sequence: TGTGCTAGTGGTTCAAGCGGGGGGGCCTACAATGAGCAGTTCTTC. This chain uses TRBV12-5 with TRBJ2-1; TRBD2 aligns across 10 bases. Germline V CDR1 and CDR2: LGHNT, FRNRAP. The V gene end was trimmed by 4 bases and the J gene end by 2 bases; junction bases not matched to a gene: 2. This CDR3 spans 15 amino acids.

The chain couples TRBV30 to TRBJ1-5; 8 bases line up with TRBD1. With V trimmed by 2 bases and J by 5 bases, 5 bases remained unmatched. The CDR3 runs to 14 residues. Germline V gene data show CDR1 as GTSNPN and CDR2 as SVGIG (reference sequence). CDR3 protein: CAWSIGQGDQPQHF. The CDR3 DNA reads TGTGCCTGGAGTATAGGACAGGGAGATCAGCCCCAGCATTTT.

This chain joins TRBV7-9 and TRBJ2-3; TRBD1 matches 7 bases. J lost 6 bases, V lost 5 bases, and 8 bases had no gene match. The CDR3 is 14 amino acids. Germline loops: CDR1 SEHNR, CDR2 FQNEAQ (reference sequence). The CDR3 sequence: CASSQTGRGDTQYF. CDR3 sequence (DNA): TGTGCCAGCAGCCAGACAGGGCGCGGGGATACGCAGTATTTT.

V and J are TRBV3-1 (or the pseudogene TRBV3-2) and TRBJ2-5, with D perhaps TRBD2 (7 bases). The CDR3 is 15 amino acids. Germline V lookup: CDR1 LGHDT, CDR2 YNNKEL (reference sequence). Trimming shortened V by 0 bases and J by 5 bases, and 13 bases separated the two germline ends. DNA of the CDR3: TGTGCCAGCAGCCAAGAAGGGGGGGCCTTGGAGACCCAGTACTTC. This codes for CASSQEGGALETQYF.

The table lists this clone with a few counts. This rearrangement joins TRBV5-4 to TRBJ2-3; TRBD1 aligns across 9 bases. The CDR3 runs 15 residues. The V and J ends lost 4 bases and 4 bases, in that order; junction bases with no gene match: 7. The germline V gene has CDR1 SGHNT and CDR2 YYREEE (reference sequence). The CDR3 loop is CASSRQDRGADTQYF. The CDR3 coding sequence is TGTGCCAGCAGCCGCCAGGACAGGGGAGCAGATACGCAGTATTTT.

CDR3 sequence (DNA): TGTGCCACCAGCAGAGTCGGTCGGGCAGATACGCAGTATTTT. Its translation is CATSRVGRADTQYF. This sequence joins TRBV15 and TRBJ2-3; D uncertain. The germline gives CDR1 LNHNV, CDR2 YYDKDF (reference sequence). Trimming removed 1 base from V and 4 bases from J, with 9 bases in between. The length of the CDR3 is 14 residues.

The chain joins TRBV5-6 to TRBJ1-2, with a weak D call TRBD1 (6 bases). This CDR3 has 13 amino acids. The V end was cut by 4 bases, the J end by 3 bases, with 10 bases between. Germline CDR1 SGHDT, CDR2 YYEEEE. The CDR3 loop is CASSPGGDYGYTF. The CDR3 coding sequence is TGTGCCAGCAGCCCGGGGGGCGACTATGGCTACACCTTC.

This clone was observed a single time. The CDR3 sequence: CASSPIPAGGYTDTQYF. The CDR3 region has the DNA TGTGCCAGCAGCCCAATCCCAGCGGGGGGTTACACAGATACGCAGTATTTT. The V and J genes are TRBV7-6 and TRBJ2-3; 9 positions agree with TRBD2. The trim removed 5 bases at V and 2 bases at J, leaving 11 bases unmatched. CDR3 size: 17 residues. The V gene's germline CDR1 is SGHVS and CDR2 FNYEAQ.

V and J are TRBV15 and TRBJ2-6, with D maybe TRBD2 (5 bases). Germline loops: CDR1 LNHNV, CDR2 YYDKDF (reference sequence). V was shortened by 7 bases and J by 1 base, with 11 bases between the two germline ends. The CDR3 runs 15 residues. CDR3 sequence reads: CATTPGKSGANVLTF. As DNA, the CDR3 is TGTGCCACCACCCCGGGGAAATCTGGGGCCAACGTCCTGACTTTC.

J is TRBJ2-7 and V is TRBV28; D possibly corresponds to TRBD2 (5 bases). V lost 5 bases and J lost 6, with 17 bases in between. Germline CDR1 MDHEN, CDR2 SYDVKM. The CDR3 has 14 residues. Here the CDR3 DNA reads TGTGCCAGCAGTCCACCTGGGAGAGCTACCGAGCAGTACTTC. Encoded protein: CASSPPGRATEQYF. Based on the CDR3 plus reference TRBV28 and TRBJ2-7, the full variable domain is DVKVTQSSRYLVKRTGEKVFLECVQDMDHENMFWYRQDPGLGLRLIYFSYDVKMKEKGDIPEGYSVSREKKERFSLILESASTNQTSMYLCASSPPGRATEQYFGPGTRLTVT.

V gene TRBV3-1 (or the pseudogene TRBV3-2) combines with J gene TRBJ2-4; 13 bases align to TRBD2. CDR3 length: 17 amino acids. V lost 5 bases and J lost 8; bases outside the gene matches: 12. Germline V gene sequence: CDR1 LGHDT, CDR2 YNNKEL (reference sequence). This chain's CDR3 is CASSTLAGGPSKDIQYF. The CDR3 nucleotides are TGTGCCAGCAGCACACTAGCGGGGGGGCCTAGTAAGGACATTCAGTACTTC.

This clone was seen a single time. The chain combines TRBV27 with TRBJ2-5, with D tentatively TRBD2 (5 bases). CDR1 is MNHEY, CDR2 SMNVEV, per germline (reference sequence). V lost 7 bases and J 1 base, leaving 13 bases between the germline ends. CDR3 size: 14 residues. CDR3 protein: CASKSSRLQETQYF. The CDR3 bases are TGTGCCAGCAAGTCTAGCAGACTCCAAGAGACCCAGTACTTC.